This TCR beta chain was sequenced for a study (dated by TCRdb to about 2015). As for the study more broadly: The study set out to test whether tumor-infiltrating Tregs in breast cancer get recruited from blood Tregs or are instead converted in situ from other CD4+ T cell subsets.

On the study overall, not on this receptor specifically: The larger-cohort validation was restricted to a single TCR beta V-J rearrangement rather than whole repertoires. The TCR gene usage of tumor memory CD4+ T cells clustered together with blood and lymph node memory CD4+ cells and with lymph node naive CD4+ cells. Tumor-infiltrating Treg TCR alpha and beta sequences overlapped most with tumor naive CD4+ T cells, then with blood naive CD4+ T cells.

Full-length TCR variable regions were amplified by 5' RACE PCR using constant-region reverse primers, and then by semi-nested PCR using Nested Universal Primer A. The ReliaPrep RNA Cell Miniprep System was used to extract total RNA, which was then reverse transcribed into 5'RACE-ready cDNA with the SMARTer RACE 5'/3' Kit. An Illumina MiSeq was used to sequence the full-length TCR alpha and beta libraries, which had been barcoded with multiplex adaptors. Per the authors' processing: Sequencing data were pooled across the five patients for each of nine subset-tissue groups and compared by unsupervised clustering of TCR gene usage. The Morisita-Horn index, with shared sequences weighted by their contribution to each repertoire, was used to calculate repertoire similarity. The public reads were reprocessed in TCRdb via fastp at Q25 and MiXCR, keeping in-frame beta chains. Entries are consolidated by CDR3 protein sequence, retaining the most common genes and DNA. The V and J calls here are based on TCRdb, not the publication. In this sample the table shows roughly 7,000 distinct CDR3 sequences, 50% to 55% of which occur a single time. The ten largest clones take up roughly 3% of the sample.

According to the germline V gene (reference sequence), CDR1 reads MNHNY and CDR2 reads SVGAGI. Counted from cysteine to phenylalanine, this CDR3 has 12 amino acids. This entry keeps only the CDR3 DNA: 36 bases, framed from base 1. The junction shows trimming of 11 bases on V and 3 bases on J, plus 8 bases between the germline ends. The Miltenyi Naive CD4+ T Cell Isolation kit was used to purify naive CD4+ T cells, and Tregs were depleted with CD25 microbeads. Tregs, naive and memory CD4+ T cells from tumor, blood and ipsilateral draining lymph nodes of about five breast cancer patients underwent full-length TCR alpha and beta sequencing. Tumor tissue and lymph nodes obtained by ipsilateral axillary dissection were perfused with PBS, cut into small pieces and digested using collagenase I and hyaluronidase. Mononuclear cells from lymph nodes or less than 65 ml of peripheral blood were isolated by Ficoll density gradient centrifugation. Sorted cell populations were confirmed by FACS to exceed 90% purity.

Note on this clonotype: Which antigen it targets is not known. No much larger clone exists at a distance of one base, and base qualities are not known.

Sequencing used naive CD4+ T cells sorted from a lymph node. Taken with the paper, the label for cell subset or site translates to: naive CD4+ T cells, CD4+CD45RA+CD25-. The rearranged segments are TRBV6-6 and TRBJ2-6, with the D gene not clear enough to name. The clonotype was recovered from a female donor with breast cancer. The CDR3 loop reads CAVSDGANVLTF. The DNA reads TGTGCCGTCTCTGATGGGGCCAACGTCCTGACTTTC.